These T cell receptor beta chains were read from a single sample in a study of tumor and adjacent non-tumor tissue in lung cancer. TCRdb re-called the multiplex PCR reads with MiXCR, one entry per CDR3 protein. The sample lists about 43,000 distinct CDR3 sequences; roughly 60% were seen once. What was sequenced was distant non-tumor lung tissue. These receptors came from a man between 50 and 59 years old with non-small cell lung cancer. Both conserved end residues are part of each CDR3. A D gene is named only where the DNA matches it firmly. Expanded clones get a size class; other rows say once, few or many, or leave the size out.

CDR3 length	clone size	V gene	D gene	J gene	CDR3 protein	CDR3 DNA
14	many	TRBV10-2	TRBD2	TRBJ2-7	CASSEGGLVYEQYF	TGCGCCAGCAGTGAGGGGGGACTAGTCTACGAGCAGTACTTC
12	.	TRBV28	TRBD1	TRBJ1-1	CASDRGSTEAFF	TGTGCTAGCGACAGGGGCAGTACTGAAGCTTTCTTT
13	once	TRBV11-1	.	TRBJ1-1	CPSSPGSGDEAFF	TGTCCCAGCAGCCCAGGGTCAGGGGATGAAGCTTTCTTT
18	.	TRBV6-5	TRBD2	TRBJ2-2	CASSYSGLTGQKTGELFF	TGTGCCAGCAGTTACTCGGGACTAACGGGGCAGAAGACCGGGGAGCTGTTTTTT
14	.	TRBV29-1	.	TRBJ2-1	CNGGRQTGYNEQFF	TGTAACGGCGGGAGACAGACAGGGTACAATGAGCAGTTCTTC
15	.	TRBV29-1	TRBD1	TRBJ2-3	CSTTPGTGGSDTQYF	TGCAGCACGACCCCGGGGACAGGGGGCTCAGATACACAGTATTTT
15	.	TRBV6-5	TRBD1	TRBJ2-7	CASRVRQGGVYEQYF	TGTGCCAGCAGAGTCCGACAGGGGGGTGTCTACGAGCAGTACTTC
13	many	TRBV7-8	TRBD1	TRBJ2-5	CASSMDRVGTQYF	TGTGCCAGCAGCATGGACAGGGTGGGGACCCAGTACTTC
16	.	TRBV11-1	.	TRBJ2-6	CAISLSSFSGAYVLTF	TGTGCCATCAGCTTAAGTTCTTTCTCTGGGGCCTACGTCCTGACTTTC
14	.	TRBV4-1	.	TRBJ1-1	CASSWEGTDTEAFF	TGCGCCAGCAGCTGGGAGGGGACGGACACTGAAGCTTTCTTT
16	.	TRBV7-9	TRBD2	TRBJ2-1	CASSPTSGSGKNEQFF	TGTGCCAGCAGCCCGACTAGCGGGAGTGGGAAGAATGAGCAGTTCTTC
15	.	TRBV6-5	.	TRBJ2-1	CASSERQVPNNEQFF	TGTGCTAGCAGCGAACGACAGGTTCCCAACAATGAGCAGTTCTTC
11	.	TRBV11-2	.	TRBJ2-1	CASNLANERFF	TGTGCCAGCAACTTAGCCAATGAGCGGTTCTTC